This T cell receptor (beta chain) was recorded in a study of cytomegalovirus exposure and HLA in healthy donors. The study ran its PCR with 60 Vbeta and 13 Jbeta primers. TCRdb's copy holds only in-frame clones and misses some; the assay was immunoSEQ multiplex PCR. The table has about 110,000 clones, 65% to 85% seen once. This CDR3 is built from 14 residues. Germline V gene data show CDR1 as MNHEY and CDR2 as SVGAGI. Trimming took 6 bases from V and 0 from J, leaving 8 bases between them. The chain combines TRBV6-5 with TRBJ1-4; D gene uncertain. Sequences were obtained from PBMCs. The sequence was obtained from a woman aged 18-29 years in good health and CMV-seronegative. This CDR3 reads CASRETPTNEKLFF. CDR3 coding DNA: TGTGCCAGCAGAGAGACACCAACTAATGAAAAACTGTTTTTT.